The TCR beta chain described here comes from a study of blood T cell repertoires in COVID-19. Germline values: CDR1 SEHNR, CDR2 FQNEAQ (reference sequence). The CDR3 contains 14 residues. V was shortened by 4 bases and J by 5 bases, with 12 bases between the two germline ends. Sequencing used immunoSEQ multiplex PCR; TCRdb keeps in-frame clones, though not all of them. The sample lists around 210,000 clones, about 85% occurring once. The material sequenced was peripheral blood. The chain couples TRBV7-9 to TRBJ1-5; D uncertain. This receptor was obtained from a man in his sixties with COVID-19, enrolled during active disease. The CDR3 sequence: CASSSGTLYQPQHF. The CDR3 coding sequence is TGTGCCAGCAGCTCGGGAACCCTCTATCAGCCCCAGCATTTT.